This TCR beta chain is drawn from a study of blood T cell repertoires in COVID-19. As for the study in general: The samples span acute and convalescent COVID-19 from the United States, Italy and Spain. PBMCs, B-cell-depleted T cells, or T cells provided the cDNA or gDNA that made up the material.

Original processing notes: Estimated nucleated cell counts came from reference gene primer amplification. The assay was immunoSEQ multiplex PCR, and TCRdb's table has in-frame clones only and misses some. V, J and clone size reflect that table, while D and trimming were determined from the DNA. In the table there are some 210,000 clones, 84% of which are singletons. CDR1 MNHEY and CDR2 SVGAGI come from the germline V gene. CDR3 size: 13 residues. Trimming took 7 bases from V and 4 from J, leaving 14 bases between them. The rearrangement uses TRBV6-5 and TRBJ2-7; a weak D match, TRBD1 (6 bases). This sequence originates from a woman in her 50s with active or convalescent COVID-19. Material: peripheral blood. The chain's CDR3 is CASTGPGDYEQYF. DNA of the CDR3: TGTGCCAGCACAGGGCCAGGGGATTACGAGCAGTACTTC.